The 30 T cell receptor beta chains below come from one sample, sequenced in a study of blood T cell repertoires in COVID-19. Libraries were prepared by immunoSEQ multiplex PCR; TCRdb keeps only in-frame clonotypes and omits some of them. This table has about 90,000 clones, 75% to 90% appearing once. The sequenced sample consisted of peripheral blood. These receptors were collected from a woman between 65 and 79 years old with acute or convalescent COVID-19.

The CDR3 protein is CASSSNAGDTQYF. CDR3 nucleotide sequence: TGCGCCAGCAGCTCTAATGCTGGAGATACGCAGTATTTT. The rearrangement uses TRBV5-1 and TRBJ2-3; D not certain. Per germline, CDR1 SGHRS and CDR2 YFSETQ. The V and J ends lost 3 bases and 5 bases respectively, with 10 bases between them. This CDR3 comprises 13 residues.

The J gene is TRBJ2-7, the V gene TRBV19, with a possible D match to TRBD2 (6 bases). V shed 3 bases and J shed 5 bases, with 11 bases lying between them. Germline CDR1 reads LNHDA; CDR2 reads SQIVND (reference sequence). This CDR3 comprises 13 residues. In DNA form, the CDR3 reads TGTGCCAGTAGTATCTCTAGCGCGAACGAGCAGTACTTC. Encoded protein: CASSISSANEQYF.

This chain connects TRBV18 to TRBJ1-2, with TRBD1 identical over 7 bases. J was trimmed by 2 bases and V by 6 bases; bases with no gene match: 6. The CDR3 is 14 amino acids. Germline V gives CDR1 KGHSH, CDR2 LQKENI. The DNA for the CDR3 is TGTGCCAGCTCTCGGGACAGCCCCAACTATGGCTACACCTTC. Amino acids: CASSRDSPNYGYTF.

The rearrangement joins TRBV2 to TRBJ2-1, with D tentatively TRBD1 (6 bases). V shed 4 bases and J shed 5 bases, with 15 bases lying between them. The CDR3 is 15 residues long. Looked up from germline, CDR1 is SNHLY and CDR2 is FYNNEI. The CDR3, as DNA: TGTGCCAGCAGTGTATTACAGGGCAAACACAATGAGCAGTTCTTC. The encoded protein is CASSVLQGKHNEQFF.

The CDR3 protein is CASSLTQFSGNTIYF. The DNA for the CDR3 is TGTGCCAGCAGTTTAACACAGTTCTCTGGAAACACCATATATTTT. The chain employs TRBV28 and TRBJ1-3; D remains ambiguous. With 2 bases removed from V and 0 bases from J, the gap between germline ends came to 8 bases. This CDR3 is built from 15 residues. CDR1 and CDR2 (germline): MDHEN, SYDVKM.

For the CDR3, the DNA is TGTGCCAGCAGCTTATCCCCTATCAGGGATACGCAGTATTTT. Amino acids: CASSLSPIRDTQYF. V gene TRBV7-9 combines with J gene TRBJ2-3; D not resolved. The germline gives CDR1 SEHNR, CDR2 FQNEAQ (reference sequence). This CDR3 is 14 amino acids long. V was clipped by 2 bases and J by 6 bases, with 12 bases between them. Full variable domain (rest looked up from reference TRBV7-9 and TRBJ2-3): DTGVSQNPRHKITKRGQNVTFRCDPISEHNRLYWYRQTLGQGPEFLTYFQNEAQLEKSRLLSDRFSAERPKGSFSTLEIQRTEQGDSAMYLCASSLSPIRDTQYFGPGTRLTVL.

V usage is TRBV2 and J usage is TRBJ2-1; 9 bases align to TRBD2. Trimming removed 6 bases from V and 0 bases from J; junction bases left unmatched: 3. Germline V lookup: CDR1 SNHLY, CDR2 FYNNEI. This CDR3 is 15 amino acids long. The CDR3 here is CASSLAGLSYNEQFF. CDR3 nucleotides: TGTGCCAGCAGCCTAGCGGGGCTCTCCTACAATGAGCAGTTCTTC.

CDR3 DNA: TGCGCCAGCAGCGGGGCGGGAGTTGAAACCGGGGAGCTGTTTTTT. As protein: CASSGAGVETGELFF. J is TRBJ2-2 and V is TRBV5-1, with 7 bases lining up with TRBD2. CDR1 and CDR2 from the germline V gene are SGHRS and YFSETQ. This CDR3 is 15 amino acids long. V lost 4 bases, J lost 5 bases, and 8 bases stayed unmatched. Together with reference TRBV5-1 and TRBJ2-2, the CDR3 gives the full variable domain: KAGVTQTPRYLIKTRGQQVTLSCSPISGHRSVSWYQQTPGQGLQFLFEYFSETQRNKGNFPGRFSGRQFSNSRSEMNVSTLELGDSALYLCASSGAGVETGELFFGEGSRLTVL.

This clone appeared a single time. The rearrangement links TRBV30 to TRBJ2-7; TRBD1 aligns across 11 bases. V was pared by 2 bases and J by 2 bases, with 2 bases of the junction left unmatched. The CDR3 runs to 14 residues. Germline CDR1 is GTSNPN and CDR2 is SVGIG (reference sequence). The CDR3 nucleotides are TGTGCCTGGAGTAGGGACAGGGGGACCTACGAGCAGTACTTC. It yields the protein CAWSRDRGTYEQYF.

This chain joins TRBV5-6 and TRBJ1-4; TRBD1 matches at 10 bases. Germline V lookup: CDR1 SGHDT, CDR2 YYEEEE. With 4 bases clipped from V and 0 bases from J, the junction kept 3 bases outside the gene matches. The CDR3 has 16 amino acids. The CDR3 DNA reads TGTGCCAGCAGCCCCGGGACAGGGGCAACTAATGAAAAACTGTTTTTT. This sequence encodes CASSPGTGATNEKLFF. Full variable domain (outside the CDR3, taken from reference TRBV5-6 and TRBJ1-4): DAGVTQSPTHLIKTRGQQVTLRCSPKSGHDTVSWYQQALGQGPQFIFQYYEEEERQRGNFPDRFSGHQFPNYSSELNVNALLLGDSALYLCASSPGTGATNEKLFFGSGTQLSVL.

This clone was counted once. V gene TRBV7-3 combines with J gene TRBJ2-1; 11 bases align to TRBD2. This CDR3 comprises 15 residues. Germline-derived CDR1 and CDR2 are SGHTA and FQGTGA. J was trimmed by 7 bases and V by 5 bases; bases with no gene match: 7. The CDR3: CASSVSGGAGNEQFF. As DNA, the CDR3 is TGTGCCAGCAGCGTTAGCGGGGGGGCGGGTAATGAGCAGTTCTTC.

The V call is TRBV5-1, the J call TRBJ1-1; 9 bases map to TRBD1. V lost 5 bases, J lost 2 bases, and 7 bases stayed unmatched. Germline-derived CDR1 and CDR2 are SGHRS and YFSETQ. This CDR3 has 15 residues. The CDR3 coding sequence is TGCGCCAGCAGTCGGGACAGGGTTTCAAACACTGAAGCTTTCTTT. Amino acids: CASSRDRVSNTEAFF. The whole variable domain, filled in from reference TRBV5-1 and TRBJ1-1, reads KAGVTQTPRYLIKTRGQQVTLSCSPISGHRSVSWYQQTPGQGLQFLFEYFSETQRNKGNFPGRFSGRQFSNSRSEMNVSTLELGDSALYLCASSRDRVSNTEAFFGQGTRLTVV.

This rearrangement joins TRBV5-4 to TRBJ2-3; TRBD2 might be the D (6 bases). This CDR3 spans 13 amino acids. The ends were cut back, 5 bases at V and 1 base at J, with 8 bases in the middle. Per the germline V gene, CDR1 is SGHNT and CDR2 is YYREEE (reference sequence). The CDR3 reads CASSPGGTDTQYF. CDR3 nucleotide sequence: TGTGCCAGCAGTCCGGGGGGCACAGATACGCAGTATTTT. Full variable domain (outside the CDR3, taken from reference TRBV5-4 and TRBJ2-3): ETGVTQSPTHLIKTRGQQVTLRCSSQSGHNTVSWYQQALGQGPQFIFQYYREEENGRGNFPPRFSGLQFPNYSSELNVNALELDDSALYLCASSPGGTDTQYFGPGTRLTVL.

The chain has TRBV6-5 and TRBJ2-2, with 9 bases matching TRBD2. The CDR3 totals 15 residues. Per germline, CDR1 MNHEY and CDR2 SVGAGI. V lost 5 bases to trimming and J lost 6 bases; unmatched junction nucleotides: 7. The CDR3 bases are TGTGCCAGCAGTCTCGGGACTAGCATTTCCGGGGAGCTGTTTTTT. Translated, it gives CASSLGTSISGELFF.

The CDR3 DNA reads as TGTGCCAGCAGCTTAGGAGGTGGTAGCTACGCTGAGCAGTTCTTC. This translates into CASSLGGGSYAEQFF. The V call is TRBV7-2, the J call TRBJ2-1; D gene uncertain. Germline lookup yields CDR1 SGHTA and CDR2 FQGNSA. The CDR3 length is 15 residues. The V end was cut by 1 base, the J end by 9 bases, with 16 bases between. Complete variable domain (other parts from reference TRBV7-2 and TRBJ2-1): GAGVSQSPSNKVTEKGKDVELRCDPISGHTALYWYRQSLGQGLEFLIYFQGNSAPDKSGLPSDRFSAERTGGSVSTLTIQRTQQEDSAVYLCASSLGGGSYAEQFFGPGTRLTVL.

The chain combines TRBV28 with TRBJ1-2; D remains unclear. Germline assignment: CDR1 MDHEN and CDR2 SYDVKM. V lost 3 bases and J lost 0, with 17 bases in between. This CDR3 region has 17 residues. The CDR3 is CASSFPSKGGPNYGYTF. For the CDR3, the DNA is TGTGCCAGCAGTTTCCCGAGTAAGGGAGGACCTAACTATGGCTACACCTTC.

This chain uses TRBV27 with TRBJ1-2; 8 positions match TRBD1. The CDR3 length is 15 residues. Germline V gene sequence: CDR1 MNHEY, CDR2 SMNVEV (reference sequence). V was pared by 3 bases and J by 5 bases, with 8 bases of the junction left unmatched. In nucleotides, the CDR3 is TGTGCCAGCAGTTTCTCAGGGGGCTTATCTTATGGCTACACCTTC. This translates into CASSFSGGLSYGYTF.

This chain joins TRBV7-2 and TRBJ1-4; 8 bases fit TRBD1. CDR3 length: 13 amino acids. With V trimmed by 8 bases and J by 7 bases, 6 bases remained unmatched. Per the germline V gene, CDR1 is SGHTA and CDR2 is FQGNSA. CDR3 sequence: CASRQGNVEKLFF. The CDR3 DNA reads as TGTGCCAGCCGACAGGGGAATGTTGAAAAACTGTTTTTT.

V is TRBV30 and J is TRBJ2-7; a possible D gene is TRBD1 (5 bases). The V gene lost 3 bases and the J gene lost 0 bases, with 9 bases spanning the gap. The CDR3 covers 13 residues. The germline gives CDR1 GTSNPN, CDR2 SVGIG (reference sequence). This CDR3 is CAWRQAFSYEQYF. The CDR3 region has the DNA TGTGCCTGGAGACAGGCCTTCTCCTACGAGCAGTACTTC.

The table lists this clone with a count of one. The chain has TRBV7-3 and TRBJ2-2; 12 positions agree with TRBD2. Germline assignment: CDR1 SGHTA and CDR2 FQGTGA. The CDR3 is 17 amino acids. With V trimmed by 4 bases and J by 1 base, 4 bases remained unmatched. CDR3 coding DNA: TGTGCCAGCAGCTCCCTAGCGGGGGGGCTGAACACCGGGGAGCTGTTTTTT. Protein product: CASSSLAGGLNTGELFF.

This clone turned up a few times. This chain connects TRBV3-1 (or the pseudogene TRBV3-2) to TRBJ2-5; 8 nucleotides align to TRBD2. The CDR3 sequence is 13 residues long. Trimming at V came to 4 bases and at J to 5 bases, leaving 3 bases not matched to a gene. Germline loops: CDR1 LGHDT, CDR2 YNNKEL (reference sequence). CDR3 sequence reads: CASSRAGVETQYF. The CDR3 bases are TGTGCCAGCAGCCGAGCGGGGGTGGAGACCCAGTACTTC.

The rearrangement uses TRBV24-1 and TRBJ1-2, with 8 bases that match TRBD1. The CDR3 loop spans 15 amino acids. The germline V gene has CDR1 KGHDR and CDR2 SFDVKD. The V and J ends lost 3 bases and 4 bases, in that order; junction bases with no gene match: 6. CDR3 sequence: CATSDTGGEGYGYTF. Here the CDR3 DNA reads TGTGCCACCAGTGATACAGGGGGAGAGGGCTATGGCTACACCTTC.

The chain has TRBV27 and TRBJ1-6; D is perhaps TRBD1 (6 bases). This CDR3 contains 14 residues. In germline, CDR1 is MNHEY, CDR2 SMNVEV (reference sequence). Trimming removed 5 bases from V and 9 bases from J, with 14 bases in between. Written as DNA, the CDR3 is TGTGCCAGCAGTATACAGGGTGGTGGTTCACCCCTCCACTTT. This encodes CASSIQGGGSPLHF.

The chain uses TRBV13 and TRBJ1-2; D may be TRBD1 (5 bases). The germline V gene has CDR1 PRHDT and CDR2 FYEKMQ (reference sequence). Trimming removed 2 bases from V and 1 base from J, with 14 bases in between. The CDR3 is 16 amino acids. The CDR3 protein is CASSLSRDRFNYGYTF. The CDR3 region has the DNA TGTGCCAGCAGCTTAAGTCGCGACAGATTTAACTATGGCTACACCTTC.

This chain joins TRBV2 and TRBJ2-1; 9 bases line up with TRBD1. This CDR3 comprises 13 residues. The V gene's germline CDR1 is SNHLY and CDR2 FYNNEI. V gave up 5 bases and J gave up 14 bases; unmatched junction bases: 10. Here the CDR3 reads CASSSDRGLLKFF. The CDR3 DNA reads TGTGCCAGCAGTTCGGACAGGGGCCTGTTGAAGTTCTTC.

This clone was detected only once. The chain couples TRBV2 to TRBJ1-1; no clear D. From germline, CDR1 is SNHLY and CDR2 FYNNEI. V was shortened by 11 bases and J by 8 bases, with 15 bases between the two germline ends. This CDR3 is built from 11 residues. The CDR3 loop is CASTWSLEAFF. In DNA form, the CDR3 reads TGTGCCTCAACGTGGAGTCTAGAAGCTTTCTTT.

DNA for the CDR3: TGTGCCTGGAGTCACACGACTAGCGGGAGGCTGGATACGCAGTATTTT. Translating it yields CAWSHTTSGRLDTQYF. The chain combines TRBV30 with TRBJ2-3; 13 nucleotides align to TRBD2. The length of the CDR3 is 16 residues. The V segment lost 2 bases and the J segment 6 bases; nucleotides outside the gene matches: 8. Germline V gene data show CDR1 as GTSNPN and CDR2 as SVGIG (reference sequence).

The V gene is TRBV7-2, the J gene TRBJ2-7, with 7 nucleotides matching TRBD2. Germline CDR1 and CDR2: SGHTA and FQGNSA. The V gene end was trimmed by 1 base and the J gene end by 3 bases; junction bases not matched to a gene: 3. This CDR3 has 14 residues. The CDR3 region has the DNA TGTGCCAGCAGCTTAGATGCTAGCGGCTACGAGCAGTACTTC. This translates into CASSLDASGYEQYF.

The chain uses TRBV9 and TRBJ2-2; 11 nucleotides match TRBD1. Germline V gene data show CDR1 as SGDLS and CDR2 as YYNGEE. With 2 bases clipped from V and 4 bases from J, the junction kept 13 bases outside the gene matches. The CDR3 covers 19 residues. The CDR3 nucleotides are TGTGCCAGCAGCGTCTTTCCGGGACAGGGGGTACCAGGCACCGGGGAGCTGTTTTTT. Protein sequence: CASSVFPGQGVPGTGELFF.

The chain carries TRBV5-4 and TRBJ1-1; TRBD1 matches at 7 bases. The CDR3 consists of 15 residues. V lost 0 bases to trimming and J lost 3 bases; unmatched junction nucleotides: 5. CDR1 is SGHNT, CDR2 YYREEE, per germline (reference sequence). CDR3 loop: CASSLDGRGDTEAFF. CDR3 bases: TGTGCCAGCAGCTTGGATGGCAGGGGGGACACTGAAGCTTTCTTT.